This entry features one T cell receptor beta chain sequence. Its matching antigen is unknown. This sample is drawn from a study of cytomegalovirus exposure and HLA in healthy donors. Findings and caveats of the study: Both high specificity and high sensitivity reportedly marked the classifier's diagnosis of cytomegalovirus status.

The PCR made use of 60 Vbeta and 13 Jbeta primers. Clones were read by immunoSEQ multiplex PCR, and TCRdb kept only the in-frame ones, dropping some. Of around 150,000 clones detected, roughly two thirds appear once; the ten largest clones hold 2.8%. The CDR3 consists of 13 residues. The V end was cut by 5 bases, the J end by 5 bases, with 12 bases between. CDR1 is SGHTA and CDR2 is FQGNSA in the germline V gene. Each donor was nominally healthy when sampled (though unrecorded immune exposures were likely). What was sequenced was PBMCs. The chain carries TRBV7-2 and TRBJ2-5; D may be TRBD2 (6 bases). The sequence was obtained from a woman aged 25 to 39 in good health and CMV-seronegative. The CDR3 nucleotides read TGTGCCAGCAGCGTCGGGACTGAGGAGACCCAGTACTTC. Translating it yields CASSVGTEETQYF.